Presented here are 25 T cell receptor beta chains from one specimen sequenced in a study of CXCR3-negative and CXCR3-positive naive CD8 T cells. The libraries of TRB cDNA were prepared using 5' RACE with UMI labels. TCRdb re-called the 5' RACE reads and gives one entry per CDR3 protein, without DNA. In total, the table holds around 130,000 distinct CDR3 sequences. Antigens for these TCRs are unknown. General observations from the study: Relative to CXCR3-negative naive cells, CXCR3-positive naive cells had more hydrophobic TRB CDR3s.

What was sequenced was naive CXCR3+ CD8+ T cells from blood. Subset here: CD45RO-CCR7+CD27+CD95- naive CD8+ T cells expressing CXCR3 (TNR3+). The origin of the receptors is a human donor in good health. Some clones in this sample may be carry-over from other donors' samples.

This CDR3 is CASSLETGPASGGYTF. The chain joins TRBV7-2 to TRBJ1-2; TCRdb's assignment of TRBD1 cannot be checked, as there is no DNA. Germline-derived CDR1 and CDR2 are SGHTA and FQGNSA. This CDR3 region has 16 residues.

V and J are TRBV7-2 and TRBJ2-3; TCRdb's D call, TRBD1, is unchecked because there is no DNA. CDR3 size: 17 residues. Germline-derived CDR1 and CDR2 are SGHTA and FQGNSA. CDR3 sequence reads: CASSFPPGGAVTDTQYF.

The rearrangement joins TRBV28 to TRBJ2-3. Germline lookup yields CDR1 MDHEN and CDR2 SYDVKM. The CDR3 covers 15 residues. The CDR3 region is CASSPDSSSTDTQYF. Looking up the rest from reference TRBV28 and TRBJ2-3 gives the full variable domain: DVKVTQSSRYLVKRTGEKVFLECVQDMDHENMFWYRQDPGLGLRLIYFSYDVKMKEKGDIPEGYSVSREKKERFSLILESASTNQTSMYLCASSPDSSSTDTQYFGPGTRLTVL.

V and J are TRBV5-1 and TRBJ2-1; no DNA is available, so the TRBD1 call from TCRdb remains unchecked. The CDR3 contains 16 residues. CDR1 is SGHRS, CDR2 YFSETQ, per germline. CDR3 loop: CASSLEEGASYNEQFF.

The V call is TRBV6-1, the J call TRBJ2-4; TCRdb designates TRBD1, a call that cannot be tested without DNA. The CDR3 has 16 residues. Germline CDR1 and CDR2: MNHNS and SASEGT. The CDR3 loop is CASSEWGQGAKNIQYF.

V gene TRBV27 combines with J gene TRBJ1-1; TCRdb reports TRBD1, a call that lacks DNA to check it against. The CDR3 extends over 14 amino acids. Germline V gene data show CDR1 as MNHEY and CDR2 as SMNVEV (reference sequence). This CDR3 is CASSLWAGITEAFF.

This chain links TRBV6-2 or TRBV6-3 with TRBJ2-1. CDR3 size: 17 residues. Germline V lookup: CDR1 MNHEY, CDR2 SVGEGT. CDR3 protein: CASSSRGVVWAYNEQFF.

The chain uses TRBV2 and TRBJ1-1; the D call from TCRdb, TRBD1, cannot be confirmed without DNA. The germline V gene encodes CDR1 SNHLY and CDR2 FYNNEI. This CDR3 spans 18 amino acids. CDR3: CASSHDRDGTRAGTEAFF.

By frequency, this clonotype is medium-sized. This chain links TRBV10-1 with TRBJ1-3; checking the TCRdb D call of TRBD1 is not possible without DNA. The V gene's germline CDR1 is WNHNN and CDR2 SYGVQD (reference sequence). This CDR3 has 17 amino acids. The CDR3 region is CASSGTGTEFSGNTIYF.

V and J are TRBV4-3 and TRBJ2-7; TCRdb selects TRBD1, and the lack of DNA leaves this call unchecked. Germline V gene lookup returns CDR1 LGHNA and CDR2 YSLEER. The CDR3 spans 15 residues. CDR3: CASSQDRWGDYEQYF.

The rearrangement links TRBV9 to TRBJ1-2; the D gene TCRdb calls, TRBD1, cannot be checked with no DNA. The germline CDR1 and CDR2 sequences are SGDLS and YYNGEE. This CDR3 comprises 15 residues. The CDR3 sequence is CASSVALGQYYGYTF.

The chain employs TRBV4-3 and TRBJ2-7. The germline gives CDR1 LGHNA, CDR2 YSLEER. This CDR3 comprises 15 residues. CDR3: CASSQDNRRLYEQYF.

V usage is TRBV7-2 and J usage is TRBJ2-7; TCRdb returns TRBD2, unconfirmable since there is no DNA. The CDR3 runs to 15 residues. From germline, CDR1 is SGHTA and CDR2 FQGNSA. The CDR3 is CASSVTSGVSYEQYF.

The V and J genes are TRBV30 and TRBJ1-1; TCRdb selects TRBD1, and the lack of DNA leaves this call unchecked. The CDR3 contains 12 residues. Germline V gene sequence: CDR1 GTSNPN, CDR2 SVGIG (reference sequence). CDR3 region: CAWSGAGGEAFF.

The chain uses TRBV6-2 or TRBV6-3 and TRBJ1-5; TCRdb selects TRBD1, and the lack of DNA leaves this call unchecked. Germline V lookup: CDR1 MNHEY, CDR2 SVGEGT. The CDR3 has 15 residues. CDR3 region: CASTPDRGSNQPQHF.

This chain connects TRBV14 to TRBJ1-5. Germline V CDR1 and CDR2: SGHDN, FVKESK. The CDR3 extends over 14 amino acids. The CDR3 spells CASSQGPHNQPQHF.

The chain has TRBV12-3 or TRBV12-4 and TRBJ2-1; TCRdb lists TRBD2, though no DNA is available to test this call. There are 18 residues in the CDR3. CDR3 protein: CASSFHPPVAGPYNEQFF.

V usage is TRBV4-1 and J usage is TRBJ2-7; as DNA is missing, the TRBD2 call by TCRdb cannot be tested. The CDR3 totals 16 residues. From germline, CDR1 is MGHRA and CDR2 YSYEKL. The CDR3 reads CASSQGMMTRENGQYF.

The chain employs TRBV3-1 and TRBJ1-2; the TRBD1 assignment by TCRdb is unverifiable without DNA. CDR3 length: 16 residues. Germline CDR1 reads LGHDT; CDR2 reads YNNKEL (reference sequence). CDR3: CASSQDDRGQPNGYTF.

The chain recombines TRBV4-1 with TRBJ1-4; TCRdb outputs TRBD1, but without DNA this stays unchecked. Per germline, CDR1 MGHRA and CDR2 YSYEKL. This CDR3 is 19 amino acids long. CDR3 protein: CASSQEMTGPVTTNEKLFF.

The chain uses TRBV12-3 or TRBV12-4 and TRBJ1-5. CDR3 length: 12 amino acids. The CDR3 here is CASRDGNQPQHF.

The chain is built from TRBV9 and TRBJ2-7; TCRdb's D call, TRBD1, is unchecked because there is no DNA. The germline V gene has CDR1 SGDLS and CDR2 YYNGEE. The length of the CDR3 is 15 residues. This CDR3 is CASSVDGRGGGEQYF.

V usage is TRBV7-9 and J usage is TRBJ2-2. The V gene's germline CDR1 is SEHNR and CDR2 FQNEAQ (reference sequence). The CDR3 is 17 amino acids. CDR3 sequence reads: CASSQNLNPTNTGELFF.

The chain has TRBV3-1 and TRBJ1-1. The CDR3 length is 13 residues. Germline CDR1 reads LGHDT; CDR2 reads YNNKEL (reference sequence). This CDR3 reads CASSQAEVDEAFF.

The chain recombines TRBV13 with TRBJ1-1; with no DNA, the TCRdb D assignment of TRBD1 cannot be verified. The CDR3 contains 15 residues. Germline lookup yields CDR1 PRHDT and CDR2 FYEKMQ (reference sequence). The CDR3 region is CASSLNGEGGSEAFF. Drawing the rest from reference TRBV13 and TRBJ1-1, the complete variable domain is AAGVIQSPRHLIKEKRETATLKCYPIPRHDTVYWYQQGPGQDPQFLISFYEKMQSDKGSIPDRFSAQQFSDYHSELNMSSLELGDSALYFCASSLNGEGGSEAFFGQGTRLTVV.